The rows below give T cell receptor beta chains drawn from one sample of a study of blood T cell repertoires in COVID-19. The table came from immunoSEQ multiplex PCR; TCRdb's copy has only in-frame clones and leaves some out. Of approximately 230,000 clones listed, around 86% are singletons. The specimen sequenced was peripheral blood. The receptors stem from a young man who had recovered from COVID-19. The CDR3 runs from the conserved cysteine through the conserved F or W. A D gene is named only where the DNA matches it firmly. The listing skips clone size in some rows; elsewhere it reads once, few, many or a size class.

NA | TRBJ1-2 | TRBD1 | TRBV7-8 | CASSFSSGTGIDGYTF | TGTGCCAGCAGCTTTTCCTCCGGGACAGGGATAGACGGCTACACCTTC
NA | TRBJ2-1 | NA | TRBV6-5 | CASSYTGFSYNEQFF | TGTGCCAGCAGTTACACAGGGTTTAGCTACAATGAGCAGTTCTTC
NA | TRBJ1-1 | NA | TRBV18 | CASSPLDRMNTEAFF | TGTGCCAGCTCACCACTCGACAGGATGAACACTGAAGCTTTCTTT
NA | TRBJ2-7 | NA | TRBV5-1 | CASSSGQTGLSSYEQYF | TGCGCCAGCAGCTCCGGTCAGACAGGTTTGAGCTCCTACGAGCAGTACTTC
NA | TRBJ2-7 | NA | TRBV27 | CATSPLSSLYEQYF | TGTGCCACTTCCCCCCTATCCTCCCTTTACGAGCAGTACTTC
NA | TRBJ1-1 | NA | TRBV10-3 | CAVVGGSTEAFF | TGTGCCGTGGTAGGAGGGAGCACTGAAGCTTTCTTT
NA | TRBJ2-1 | TRBD1 | TRBV3-1/TRBV3-2 | CASSRGGDRVWNNEQFF | TGTGCCAGCAGCCGAGGAGGGGACAGGGTATGGAACAATGAGCAGTTCTTC
NA | TRBJ1-2 | NA | TRBV5-1 | CASSQGTLDYGYTF | TGCGCCAGCAGTCAGGGAACCCTGGATTATGGCTACACCTTC
NA | TRBJ1-1 | NA | TRBV27 | CASSLGREGTEAFF | TGTGCCAGCAGCTTGGGACGGGAGGGGACTGAAGCTTTCTTT
once | TRBJ2-1 | TRBD1 | TRBV3-1/TRBV3-2 | CASSPRDRGLNEQFF | TGTGCCAGCAGCCCCCGGGACAGGGGGCTGAATGAGCAGTTCTTC
NA | TRBJ1-3 | NA | TRBV18 | CASSPQRQDSGNTIYF | TGTGCCAGCTCACCACAACGACAGGACTCTGGAAACACCATATATTTT
NA | TRBJ2-2 | NA | TRBV6-1 | CASSEAQITGELFF | TGTGCCAGCAGTGAAGCCCAGATTACCGGGGAGCTGTTTTTT
NA | TRBJ2-7 | NA | TRBV28 | CASSLSRDWGYEQYF | TGTGCCAGCAGTTTATCACGGGACTGGGGCTACGAGCAGTACTTC
once | TRBJ1-6 | NA | TRBV9 | CASSVDRTVNSPLHF | TGTGCCAGCAGCGTAGATAGGACAGTTAATTCACCCCTCCACTTT
NA | TRBJ1-3 | NA | TRBV9 | CASSVDPTEISGNTIYF | TGTGCCAGCAGCGTGGATCCGACAGAGATCTCTGGAAACACCATATATTTT
NA | TRBJ2-5 | TRBD1 | TRBV5-6 | CASSFRQGETQYF | TGTGCCAGCAGCTTCCGACAGGGAGAGACCCAGTACTTC
once | TRBJ1-6 | TRBD1 | TRBV4-1 | CASSHLPGQRRPEGSPLHF | TGCGCCAGCAGCCACCTTCCGGGACAGCGCCGTCCAGAGGGTTCACCCCTCCACTTT
NA | TRBJ2-3 | NA | TRBV10-1 | CASSVGPNTDTQYF | TGCGCCAGCAGTGTTGGGCCTAACACAGATACGCAGTATTTT
NA | TRBJ1-2 | TRBD1 | TRBV18 | CASSPPGDRVYGYTF | TGTGCCAGCTCACCCCCTGGGGACAGGGTCTATGGCTACACCTTC
NA | TRBJ1-6 | NA | TRBV14 | CASSQDDHRIGFYNSPLHF | TGTGCCAGCAGCCAAGATGATCACAGGATTGGGTTCTATAATTCACCCCTCCACTTT
once | TRBJ2-7 | NA | TRBV6-5 | CASSYSGRGGYEQYF | TGTGCCAGCAGTTACTCAGGCAGGGGAGGGTACGAGCAGTACTTC
NA | TRBJ2-1 | NA | TRBV14 | CASSEAGEQFF | TGTGCCAGCAGCGAGGCAGGGGAGCAGTTCTTC
NA | TRBJ1-1 | NA | TRBV29-1 | CSVPHRGLWSTEAFF | TGCAGCGTTCCCCACCGAGGTTTGTGGTCCACTGAAGCTTTCTTT
once | TRBJ1-4 | NA | TRBV4-1 | CASSQKPGEGVEKLFF | TGCGCCAGCAGCCAAAAGCCTGGGGAGGGGGTTGAAAAACTGTTTTTT
once | TRBJ1-5 | NA | TRBV6-1 | CASSEVVWAQGQPQHF | TGTGCCAGCAGTGAGGTCGTGTGGGCCCAGGGACAGCCCCAGCATTTT
NA | TRBJ1-1 | TRBD1 | TRBV25-1 | CASTGGGNTEAFF | TGTGCCAGCACAGGGGGCGGGAACACTGAAGCTTTCTTT